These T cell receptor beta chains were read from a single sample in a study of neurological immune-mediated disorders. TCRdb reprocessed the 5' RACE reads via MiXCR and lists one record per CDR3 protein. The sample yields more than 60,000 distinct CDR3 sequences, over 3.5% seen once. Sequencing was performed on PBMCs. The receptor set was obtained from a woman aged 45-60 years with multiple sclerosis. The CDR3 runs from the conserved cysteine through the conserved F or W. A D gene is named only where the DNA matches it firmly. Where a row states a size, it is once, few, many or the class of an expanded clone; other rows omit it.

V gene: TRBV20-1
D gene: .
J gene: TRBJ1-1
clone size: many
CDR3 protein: CSASGHMNTEAFF
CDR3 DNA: TGCAGTGCTTCCGGACACATGAACACTGAAGCTTTCTTT

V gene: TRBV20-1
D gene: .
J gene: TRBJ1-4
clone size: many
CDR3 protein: CSAVISSNEKLFF
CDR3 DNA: TGCAGTGCCGTGATATCCAGTAATGAAAAACTGTTTTTT

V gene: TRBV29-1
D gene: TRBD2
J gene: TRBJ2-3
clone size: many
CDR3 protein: CSVATSGSVDTQYF
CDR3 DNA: TGCAGCGTGGCGACTAGCGGGAGTGTGGATACGCAGTATTTT

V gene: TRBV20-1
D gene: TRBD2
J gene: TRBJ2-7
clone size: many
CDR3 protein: CSARSWEGLSYEQYF
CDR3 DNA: TGCAGTGCTAGGTCGTGGGAGGGCCTTTCCTACGAGCAGTACTTC

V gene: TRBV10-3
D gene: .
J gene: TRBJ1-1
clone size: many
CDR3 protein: CAISNREANTEAFF
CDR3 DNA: TGTGCCATCAGTAACAGGGAGGCGAACACTGAAGCTTTCTTT

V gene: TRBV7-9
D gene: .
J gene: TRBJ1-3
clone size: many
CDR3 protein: CASSPGRILNTIYF
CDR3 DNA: TGTGCCAGCAGCCCGGGACGGATCCTAAACACCATATATTTT

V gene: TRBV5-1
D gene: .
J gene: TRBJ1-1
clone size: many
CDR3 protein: CASSPWGGSDTEAFF
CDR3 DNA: TGCGCCAGCAGCCCCTGGGGTGGGAGCGACACTGAAGCTTTCTTT

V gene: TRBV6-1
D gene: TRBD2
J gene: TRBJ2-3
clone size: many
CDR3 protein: CASSVSSGRRDTQYF
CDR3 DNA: TGTGCCAGCAGCGTCTCTAGCGGGAGACGAGATACGCAGTATTTT

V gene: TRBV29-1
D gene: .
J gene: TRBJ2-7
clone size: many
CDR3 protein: CSVAPFGGAYEQYF
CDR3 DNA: TGCAGCGTTGCCCCTTTTGGCGGTGCCTACGAGCAGTACTTC

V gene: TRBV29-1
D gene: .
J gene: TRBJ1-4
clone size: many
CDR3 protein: CSVDLGEKLFF
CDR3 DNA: TGCAGCGTTGACCTGGGGGAAAAACTGTTTTTT

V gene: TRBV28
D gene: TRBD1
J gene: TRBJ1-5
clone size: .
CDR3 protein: CASSLGGFNQPQHF
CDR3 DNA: TGTGCCAGCAGTCTAGGGGGCTTCAATCAGCCCCAGCATTTT

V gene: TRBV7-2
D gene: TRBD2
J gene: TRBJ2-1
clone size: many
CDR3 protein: CASSLHGTSGNNEQFF
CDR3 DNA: TGTGCCAGCAGCTTACACGGGACTAGCGGGAACAATGAGCAGTTCTTC

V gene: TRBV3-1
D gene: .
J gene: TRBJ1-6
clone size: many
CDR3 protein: CASSQGSSPLNF
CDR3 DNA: TGTGCCAGCAGCCAAGGGTCTTCACCCCTCAACTTT